The 16 T cell receptor beta chains listed next were all sequenced from one sample in a study of blood T cells in healthy people across ages (dated by TCRdb to between 2014 and 2016). Library prep was done by 5' RACE. The instrument was an Illumina HiSeq 2500. A second about 7 to 11 cycle PCR used a sample-barcoded 5' primer and a J-beta primer mix. The raw public data were reprocessed by TCRdb itself: fastp quality trimming at Q25, MiXCR clonotype calling, in-frame beta chains only. One record per CDR3 amino acid sequence lists the most common genes and DNA. The sample profile shows hundreds of thousands of distinct CDR3 sequences; around a fifth of them were found once. The top ten constitute more than 3% of the sample. The sequenced sample was blood. The receptors were sampled from a man between 65 and 85 years old in good health.

The gene calls are TRBV20-1 and TRBJ2-5; no firm D call. The DNA end is a closer match to TRBJ2-1, so the J assignment may be wrong. Germline lookup yields CDR1 DFQATT and CDR2 SNEGSKA (reference sequence). The CDR3 sequence is 12 residues long. The CDR3 spells CSARDGPYEQFF. In DNA form, the CDR3 reads TGCAGTGCTAGAGACGGCCCCTATGAGCAGTTCTTC.

In its sample, this clonotype was seen a few times. The chain uses TRBV12-3 or TRBV12-4 and TRBJ2-7, with D perhaps matching TRBD1 (5 bases). The CDR3 has 14 amino acids. The ends were cut back, 2 bases at V and 0 bases at J, with 8 bases in the middle. This CDR3 reads CASSLQGHSYEQYF. CDR3 in DNA: TGTGCCAGCAGTTTACAGGGTCACTCCTACGAGCAGTACTTC.

This clonotype occurred a few times. This chain connects TRBV29-1 to TRBJ2-7; D gene ambiguous. The ends were cut back, 4 bases at V and 4 bases at J, with 11 bases in the middle. The CDR3 has 12 amino acids. Germline V gene data show CDR1 as SQVTM and CDR2 as ANQGSEA. The CDR3 DNA reads as TGCAGCGTTGTGACACCCCAATACGAGCAGTACTTC. It encodes CSVVTPQYEQYF.

The V gene is TRBV5-1, the J gene TRBJ1-2, with 7 bases lining up with TRBD1. Germline V CDR1 and CDR2: SGHRS, YFSETQ. CDR3 length: 15 amino acids. With 4 bases clipped from V and 8 bases from J, the junction kept 14 bases outside the gene matches. The CDR3 DNA follows: TGCGCCAGCAGCCCGGACAGGAACTTGGGAGGAGGCTACACCTTC. Its translation: CASSPDRNLGGGYTF.

Only a few counts were recorded for this clonotype. The chain carries TRBV28 and TRBJ2-6; D possibly corresponds to TRBD1 (5 bases). The germline V gene has CDR1 MDHEN and CDR2 SYDVKM. This CDR3 spans 17 amino acids. V shed 6 bases and J shed 4 bases, with 19 bases lying between them. DNA for the CDR3: TGTGCCAGCAGCCAAAGTGACAGCAGGTGGGGGGCCAACGTCCTGACTTTC. It yields the protein CASSQSDSRWGANVLTF.

This clonotype showed up just a few times. The J gene is TRBJ2-5, the V gene TRBV7-2; 8 nucleotides align to TRBD1. The closer fit of TRBJ2-7 to the DNA end suggests the J call may be wrong. The CDR3 has 15 residues. Germline loops: CDR1 SGHTA, CDR2 FQGNSA. The CDR3 loop reads CASSSLTGDSYEQYF. The DNA for the CDR3 is TGTGCCAGCAGCTCCTTGACAGGGGACTCCTACGAGCAGTACTTC.

This clonotype has just a few counts. The CDR3 DNA reads TGTGCCAGCAGTGGGGAACAGGGGAGCAATCAGCCCCAGCATTTT. This codes for CASSGEQGSNQPQHF. The V call is TRBV2, the J call TRBJ1-5, with TRBD1 identical over 7 bases. After removal of 4 bases from V and 1 base from J, the junction contained 4 bases not matched to a gene. The germline V gene encodes CDR1 SNHLY and CDR2 FYNNEI. CDR3 length: 15 residues.

This clonotype was seen a handful of times. The V and J genes are TRBV6-5 and TRBJ2-5; TRBD1 matches 7 bases. Germline lookup yields CDR1 MNHEY and CDR2 SVGAGI. The CDR3 length is 14 residues. Trimming took 6 bases from V and 1 from J; bases not matched to a gene: 5. Here the CDR3 DNA reads TGTGCCAGCAGACTTGGGACAGCCCAAGAGACCCAGTACTTC. As protein: CASRLGTAQETQYF.

The rearrangement uses TRBV6-6 and TRBJ2-4; D remains ambiguous. The CDR3 length is 13 residues. Trimming took 5 bases from V and 8 from J, leaving 13 bases between them. Germline CDR1 reads MNHNY; CDR2 reads SVGAGI (reference sequence). CDR3 protein: CASSTLPRYIQYF. CDR3 nucleotide sequence: TGTGCCAGCAGTACTTTGCCCCGGTACATTCAGTACTTC.

CDR3 residues: CASSLAQNNEQFF. CDR3 nucleotides: TGTGCCAGCAGTTTGGCTCAAAACAATGAGCAGTTCTTC. The chain joins TRBV12-3 or TRBV12-4 to TRBJ2-1; D unclear. Trimming stripped 3 bases from V and 5 bases from J, with 8 bases between. CDR3 length: 13 amino acids.

V gene TRBV20-1 combines with J gene TRBJ2-2; a weak D match, TRBD2 (6 bases). V was trimmed by 0 bases and J by 6 bases, leaving 11 bases between them. The CDR3 contains 14 residues. Germline CDR1 and CDR2: DFQATT and SNEGSKA (reference sequence). The CDR3 loop is CSARDLEGAGELFF. Here the CDR3 DNA reads TGCAGTGCTAGAGATCTGGAGGGTGCCGGGGAGCTGTTTTTT.

This clonotype has only a few counts. V gene TRBV7-8 combines with J gene TRBJ2-4, with unresolved D. Germline CDR1 is SGHVS and CDR2 is FQNEAQ. Trimming pared 3 bases from V and 0 bases from J, leaving 15 bases between. This CDR3 is built from 17 residues. In nucleotides, the CDR3 is TGTGCCAGCAGCTTCGCGCCGCTATGGAAAGCCAAAAACATTCAGTACTTC. This codes for CASSFAPLWKAKNIQYF.

This clonotype was found a few times. CDR3 sequence reads: CSAAHQQGSETQYF. The CDR3 DNA follows: TGCAGTGCTGCCCACCAACAGGGCTCAGAGACCCAGTACTTC. The chain has TRBV20-1 and TRBJ2-5; D may be TRBD1 (6 bases). The CDR3 consists of 14 residues. V was cut by 5 bases and J by 4 bases, with 17 bases left in between. Germline CDR1 DFQATT, CDR2 SNEGSKA (reference sequence).

The chain uses TRBV12-3 or TRBV12-4 and TRBJ2-5, with TRBD2 identical over 11 bases. The end of the DNA is better explained by TRBJ2-1, so the J call may be wrong. This CDR3 comprises 16 residues. This CDR3 reads CASSPYSGGAVDEQFF. In DNA, the CDR3 is TGTGCCAGCAGCCCCTATAGCGGGGGGGCGGTCGATGAGCAGTTCTTC.

V and J are TRBV7-9 and TRBJ2-1; 13 bases align to TRBD2. The CDR3 has 16 amino acids. The germline CDR1 and CDR2 sequences are SEHNR and FQNEAQ (reference sequence). V lost 5 bases, J lost 9 bases, and 10 bases stayed unmatched. DNA for the CDR3: TGTGCCAGCAGCAAACTAGCGGGAGGGCCAGCTGGTGAGCAGTTCTTC. Residues: CASSKLAGGPAGEQFF.

Of note for this clonotype: An end of the junction differs from the germline gene, which may be a read error. V and J are TRBV20-1 and TRBJ2-1, with a tentative D call TRBD2 (6 bases). TRBJ2-7 explains the end of the DNA better; the J call may be wrong. In germline, CDR1 is DFQATT, CDR2 SNEGSKA (reference sequence). The CDR3 spans 15 residues. CDR3: CSAKVGGAPSYGQYF. The DNA for the CDR3 is TGCAGTGCTAAGGTGGGGGGAGCACCCTCCTACGGGCAGTACTTC.